This T cell receptor (beta chain) was identified during a study of T cell repertoires in aging, cancer and after chemotherapy. Background on the study: Paired samples before and after chemotherapy came from glioblastoma patients receiving temozolomide-based therapy. The full dataset contained several million TCR reads.

Study-level findings and limits: Untreated cancer patients had significantly lower blood TCR diversity than age-matched healthy donors.

A mixed TRB-A/B primer pool amplified rearranged TRB by multiplex touch-down PCR. TCRdb recomputed calls from the multiplex PCR reads with MiXCR, one row per CDR3 protein. The sample has several hundred distinct CDR3 sequences; approximately 74% are singletons. Of note for this clonotype: Antigen: not known.

This CDR3 has 13 amino acids. CDR1 and CDR2 (germline): SEHNR, FQNEAQ (reference sequence). Deletions cut 0 bases from V and 7 bases from J, with 9 bases between. The template was genomic DNA from peripheral blood, not RNA. The sequencing sample was made of blood. The rearrangement links TRBV7-9 to TRBJ1-1; possibly TRBD1 for D (6 bases). This TCR derives from a human donor with a solid tumor. CDR3 loop: CASSLAGTNEAFF. The CDR3 DNA follows: TGTGCCAGCAGCTTAGCGGGGACAAATGAAGCTTTCTTT.